This T cell receptor (beta chain) stems from a study of OX40 agonist ivuxolimab in advanced cancers. For the study at large: The patients received ivuxolimab by intravenous route every 2 weeks at 0.01 to 10 mg/kg. Patients with hepatocellular carcinoma, melanoma, renal cell or head and neck cancer made up the dose-escalation patients.

Repertoires were generated with immunoSEQ multiplex PCR, while TCRdb's copy carries only in-frame clones and drops some. The table lists almost 90,000 clones, around nine tenths of them singletons. The CDR3 length is 13 residues. The V end lost 7 bases, the J end lost 5 bases, and 14 bases lay between the germline ends. CDR1 and CDR2 from the germline V gene are LNHDA and SQIVND (reference sequence). Patients with a history of autoimmune disease or on systemic immunosuppression were excluded. The starting material was CD4+ or CD8+ T cells sorted from blood, obtained in a trial of the OX40 agonist ivuxolimab. This sequence was found in an adult with an advanced solid tumor such as melanoma, head and neck, liver or kidney cancer. V is TRBV19 and J is TRBJ1-1, with D possibly being TRBD1 (5 bases). CDR3 DNA sequence: TGTGCCAGTAACCGGGACCGGGGAACTGAAGCTTTCTTT. It specifies CASNRDRGTEAFF.